This T cell receptor beta chain was sequenced in a study of shared clonotypes between healthy human individuals. Division of CD4+ cells produced a CD45RA+ naive subset and a CD45RA-negative memory subset. The CDR3 totals 14 residues. Germline-derived CDR1 and CDR2 are SGHAT and FQNNGV. The V gene end was trimmed by 5 bases and the J gene end by 7 bases; junction bases not matched to a gene: 8. A deep-level run was used for the assay. The assay was immunoSEQ multiplex PCR, and TCRdb's table has in-frame clones only and misses some. The sample includes roughly 1 million clones, around 76% of them seen just once.

The origin of this receptor is a man aged 18 to 35 in good health. Specimen: memory CD4+ T cells sorted from blood. Described subset: CD45RA-negative fraction. The rearrangement uses TRBV11-2 and TRBJ1-2, with 9 positions matching TRBD1. CDR3 DNA sequence: TGTGCCAGCAGCCCCAGGGACAGGGAGGGTGGCTACACCTTC. This encodes CASSPRDREGGYTF.